This T cell receptor beta chain was captured by sequencing in a study of regulatory T cells in long-lasting Graves disease. Trimming cost V 6 bases and J 2 bases; bases outside gene matches: 1. Germline CDR1 MNHNS, CDR2 SASEGT. The CDR3 runs 14 residues. iRepertoire HTBI primers and Arm-PCR of CDR3 regions built TCR beta libraries. TCRdb called the multiplex PCR reads again in MiXCR, with one record for every CDR3 protein. The data contain more than 450,000 distinct CDR3 sequences, 15% to 20% of them seen just once; the ten biggest clones take up 9% to 15%. Study results and limitations: No thyroid tissue was studied; the work used peripheral blood only.

Described time point: newly diagnosed GD, antithyroid drugs for less than 3 months. Construction of the TCR library relied on RNA isolated from PBMCs. American Thyroid Association guidelines defined how Graves' disease was diagnosed. This clonotype was seen ten or more times. Its antigen is undetermined. These data were also filed under a second study, of T cells in Graves' hyperthyroidism and ophthalmopathy.

The receptor's source is a man aged 35-49 years with Graves disease. The sample here was peripheral blood mononuclear cells (PBMCs), taken at new diagnosis, from a patient treated with antithyroid drugs. The gene calls are TRBV6-1 and TRBJ2-7, with 13 bases matching TRBD2. For the CDR3, the DNA is TGTGCCAGCAGGGGGACTAGCGGGGCCTACGAGCAGTACTTC. Translation gives CASRGTSGAYEQYF.